These T cell receptor beta chains were read from a single sample in a study of T cell repertoires in cytomegalovirus infection. TCRdb processed the reads anew with MiXCR; each CDR3 protein has one entry. The sample lists around 70,000 distinct CDR3 sequences; about 4.2% were seen once. The sample taken for sequencing was PBMCs. Receptor source: a human donor in good health (CMV status not recorded). Some clones in this sample may be carry-over from other donors' samples. Both conserved end residues are part of each CDR3. The D gene is left open where the match is weak. Clone size is given for some rows only: seen once, a few or many times, or a class if the clone is expanded.

clone_size,v_call,j_call,d_call,cdr3_nt,cdr3_aa
many,TRBV7-8,TRBJ2-7,TRBD1,TGTGCCAGCAGCCCAGAGGGACAGGGGATCTACGAGCAGTACTTC,CASSPEGQGIYEQYF
many,TRBV12-3/TRBV12-4,TRBJ1-4,-,TGTGCCAGCAGTCCCCGGTTGGGGGTCATGAAAGGGGGGGAAAAACTGTTTTTT,CASSPRLGVMKGGEKLFF
many,TRBV7-2,TRBJ1-2,-,TGTGCCAGCAGCTTAGGGTGGGCTAACTATGGCTACACCTTC,CASSLGWANYGYTF
-,TRBV28,TRBJ1-2,-,TGTGCCAGCAGTTCACACTCAGGCTATGGCTACACCTTC,CASSSHSGYGYTF
many,TRBV11-2,TRBJ1-1,TRBD1,TGTGCCAGCAGCCGGGACAGGGGGCCAGCTTTCTTT,CASSRDRGPAFF
few,TRBV29-1,TRBJ1-2,TRBD1,TGCAGCGTTGAGGGGACAGAGATTGCCGGCTATGGCTACACCTTC,CSVEGTEIAGYGYTF
many,TRBV7-3,TRBJ2-1,-,TGTGCCAGCAGCTTACAGGGAGGAGGCAATGAGCAGTTCTTC,CASSLQGGGNEQFF
many,TRBV29-1,TRBJ2-3,-,TGCAGCGTTGCATACAGGGGGGGAGATACGCAGTATTTT,CSVAYRGGDTQYF
many,TRBV6-2/TRBV6-3,TRBJ1-2,-,TGTGCCAGCAGTCTAGGGAGTGGCTACACCTTC,CASSLGSGYTF
many,TRBV10-3,TRBJ1-1,-,TGTGCCATCAGTGAGTCCACAGGCAGAACTGAAGCTTTCTTT,CAISESTGRTEAFF
many,TRBV6-2/TRBV6-3,TRBJ1-1,-,TGTGCCAGCAGAGATAACACTGAAGCTTTCTTT,CASRDNTEAFF
many,TRBV12-3/TRBV12-4,TRBJ1-5,-,TGTGCCAGCAGTTGGGACCCCCGCGCTGTTCAGCCCCAGCATTTT,CASSWDPRAVQPQHF
many,TRBV7-2,TRBJ1-1,TRBD1,TGTGCCAGCAGCACGACAGGGTACAGCACTGAAGCTTTCTTT,CASSTTGYSTEAFF
many,TRBV6-5,TRBJ2-6,-,TGTGCCAGCAGTCCAACAAGCTCTGGGGCCAACGTCCTGACTTTC,CASSPTSSGANVLTF
many,TRBV7-2,TRBJ2-1,-,TGTGCCAGCAGCTTTATACTTAACAATGAGCAGTTCTTC,CASSFILNNEQFF
many,TRBV7-2,TRBJ1-5,TRBD1,TGTGCCAGCACCCAGGGGGGGAATCAGCCCCAGCATTTT,CASTQGGNQPQHF
many,TRBV12-5,TRBJ2-1,-,TGTGCTAGTGGGCCTGACACTCGGACAGTTCTGTTTTCCTACAATGAGCAGTTCTTC,CASGPDTRTVLFSYNEQFF
many,TRBV7-2,TRBJ1-2,-,TGTGCCAGCAGCTTTAGAGCCCAGGATGGCTACACCTTC,CASSFRAQDGYTF
many,TRBV18,TRBJ2-5,TRBD2,TGTGCCAGCTCACCACTAGCGGGGGGGCGGCGAGAGACCCAGTACTTC,CASSPLAGGRRETQYF
many,TRBV28,TRBJ2-7,TRBD2,TGTGCCAGCAGTTCCCCTAGCGGGAGCCCCTACGAGCAGTACTTC,CASSSPSGSPYEQYF
many,TRBV7-6,TRBJ2-1,-,TGTGCCAGCAGCTTCCGAGGTGGGAATGAGCAGTTCTTC,CASSFRGGNEQFF
many,TRBV11-2,TRBJ2-5,-,TGTGCCAGCAGCTTAGATCTGATCGGGACATGGGAGACCCAGTACTTC,CASSLDLIGTWETQYF
-,TRBV15,TRBJ1-3,-,TGTGCCACCAGCAGAGATAGGGGATCCGGAAACACCATATATTTT,CATSRDRGSGNTIYF
many,TRBV20-1,TRBJ2-1,-,TGCAGTGCTGAGGCCGATGAGCAGTTCTTC,CSAEADEQFF
many,TRBV7-2,TRBJ2-3,-,TGTGCCAGCAGCTTTTTAGATACGCAGTATTTT,CASSFLDTQYF
-,TRBV10-3,TRBJ2-4,-,TGTGCCATCGGAAGGGTGGCCAAAAACATTCAGTACTTC,CAIGRVAKNIQYF
many,TRBV11-2,TRBJ1-4,-,TGTGCCAGCAGCCACCTCCAGGGGAATGAAAAACTGTTTTTT,CASSHLQGNEKLFF
-,TRBV6-1,TRBJ2-5,-,TGTGCCAGCAGTACACCGGTGAATATGGGAGAGACCCAGTACTTC,CASSTPVNMGETQYF
many,TRBV7-2,TRBJ2-5,-,TGTGCCAGCAGCTTAGATGGGTGGGAGACCCAGTACTTC,CASSLDGWETQYF
many,TRBV6-8,TRBJ2-7,TRBD1,TGTGCCAGCAGTCCCCGGGACAGGGGCTACGAGCAGTACTTC,CASSPRDRGYEQYF
few,TRBV4-3,TRBJ1-2,TRBD1,TGCGCCAGCAGCCAAGATAGCACAGGGGGGCACTATGGCTACACCTTC,CASSQDSTGGHYGYTF
many,TRBV7-2,TRBJ2-5,-,TGTGCCAGCAGCTTAGTAGCTGGACGGAGGATCCAAGAGACCCAGTACTTC,CASSLVAGRRIQETQYF
many,TRBV4-3,TRBJ2-5,-,TGCGCCAGCAGCCAAGGAGGAGCTAGCGAGACCCAGTACTTC,CASSQGGASETQYF
many,TRBV20-1,TRBJ1-6,-,TGCAGTGCTAGAGATCCGAGGGAATCCTATAATTCACCCCTCCACTTT,CSARDPRESYNSPLHF
many,TRBV7-8,TRBJ1-5,-,TGTGCCAGCAGCTTAGGGGGCCCGGGTCAGCCCCAGCATTTT,CASSLGGPGQPQHF
few,TRBV28,TRBJ2-7,-,TGTGCCAGCAGCCCGTCGGGGCAGAACTACGAGCAGTACTTC,CASSPSGQNYEQYF
many,TRBV5-6,TRBJ2-3,-,TGTGCCAGCAGCCAAATAACCGATCGGGAAGAGACGCAGTATTTT,CASSQITDREETQYF
many,TRBV7-2,TRBJ2-1,TRBD2,TGTGCCAGCAGCTTCAGTGGCGGGAGGGTGGGCAATGAGCAGTTCTTC,CASSFSGGRVGNEQFF
many,TRBV7-2,TRBJ2-3,-,TGTGCCAGCAGCTTACTGGGGACCACAGATACGCAGTATTTT,CASSLLGTTDTQYF
-,TRBV28,TRBJ2-1,TRBD2,TGTGCCAGCTCTGCAGCGGGAGGTCTGTTCTTC,CASSAAGGLFF
many,TRBV7-9,TRBJ1-5,-,TGTGCCAGCAGCTTTAGCAATCAGCCCCAGCATTTT,CASSFSNQPQHF
many,TRBV7-2,TRBJ1-5,TRBD1,TGTGCCAGCAGCTTACAACAGGGGAGCAATCAGCCCCAGCATTTT,CASSLQQGSNQPQHF
many,TRBV7-8,TRBJ1-3,-,TGTGCCAGCAGCCCAATCGGACAGATCTCTGGAAACACCATATATTTT,CASSPIGQISGNTIYF
-,TRBV6-1,TRBJ2-4,-,TGTGCCAGCAGTCAATCGACAGTAGCCAAAAACATTCAGTACTTC,CASSQSTVAKNIQYF
many,TRBV7-2,TRBJ2-1,TRBD2,TGTGCCAGCAGCGGGTCCTCCTCGTCCCGACTAGCGGCCTCCTACAATGAGCAGTTCTTC,CASSGSSSSRLAASYNEQFF
many,TRBV7-2,TRBJ2-5,-,TGTGCCAGCAACAAAGGGGCGTTTGGGACCCAGTACTTC,CASNKGAFGTQYF
many,TRBV12-3/TRBV12-4,TRBJ2-1,-,TGTGCCAGCAGTTTCATAAATGAGCAGTTCTTC,CASSFINEQFF
many,TRBV6-2/TRBV6-3,TRBJ1-1,-,TGTGCCAGCAATGAAAGGCGGAACACTGAAGCTTTCTTT,CASNERRNTEAFF
many,TRBV7-8,TRBJ2-6,TRBD1,TGTGCCAGCAGTCCCACCGGTCAGGGGGTCGGGGCCAACGTCCTGACTTTC,CASSPTGQGVGANVLTF
many,TRBV7-2,TRBJ1-2,-,TGTGCCAGCAGCAAGCGGGTCGAAAACTCGAACTATGGCTACACCTTC,CASSKRVENSNYGYTF
-,TRBV7-2,TRBJ2-1,TRBD2,TGTGCCAGCAGCTTAGGACTAGCGGGAGGGTCCTACTACAATGAGCAGTTCTTC,CASSLGLAGGSYYNEQFF
many,TRBV7-2,TRBJ1-1,-,TGTGCCAGCAGCTTAGTAGGCAGCTCGAACACTGAAGCTTTCTTT,CASSLVGSSNTEAFF
few,TRBV9,TRBJ2-1,-,TGTGCCAGCAGCTCGTCTTGGGGTGAGCAGTTCTTC,CASSSSWGEQFF
many,TRBV28,TRBJ2-2,-,TGTGCCATCCAAAGGACAGGGAGGGACACCGGGGAGCTGTTTTTT,CAIQRTGRDTGELFF
many,TRBV3-1,TRBJ2-1,-,TGTGCCAGCAGTGCCGGCAGGGCGGAGCAGTTCTTC,CASSAGRAEQFF
few,TRBV28,TRBJ2-5,TRBD2,TGTGCCAGCAGTCCCCTGGCGGGAGGGCGTGGGGAGACCCAGTACTTC,CASSPLAGGRGETQYF